This entry lists 18 T cell receptor beta chains sequenced from one sample in a study of cytomegalovirus exposure and HLA in healthy donors. It was with 60 Vbeta and 13 Jbeta primers that the PCR ran. Sequenced by immunoSEQ multiplex PCR; TCRdb stores in-frame clones only, minus some. This table holds 150,000 to 200,000 clones, around nine tenths found once. Source material: PBMCs. The receptor source for this set is a woman between 25 and 40 years old in good health and CMV-seronegative.

The chain links TRBV2 to TRBJ2-2; D not certain. The CDR3 consists of 12 residues. The V and J ends lost 4 bases and 6 bases respectively, with 6 bases between them. Germline lookup yields CDR1 SNHLY and CDR2 FYNNEI. The CDR3 sequence is CASSGVAGELFF. In DNA form, the CDR3 reads TGTGCCAGCAGTGGAGTGGCCGGGGAGCTGTTTTTT.

DNA for the CDR3: TGTGCCAGCAGCGTATTACCGGGACAGGGGAAAACCTACGAGCAGTACTTC. This encodes CASSVLPGQGKTYEQYF. The chain links TRBV9 to TRBJ2-7; 10 bases are shared with TRBD1. Germline lookup yields CDR1 SGDLS and CDR2 YYNGEE. The trim removed 1 base at V and 2 bases at J, leaving 9 bases unmatched. The CDR3 has 17 amino acids.

The genes are TRBV9 and TRBJ2-5; 9 bases line up with TRBD2. This CDR3 comprises 15 residues. J lost 5 bases, V lost 2 bases, and 7 bases had no gene match. Per the germline V gene, CDR1 is SGDLS and CDR2 is YYNGEE. The CDR3 loop reads CASSVGGGARETQYF. The DNA of the CDR3 is TGTGCCAGCAGCGTGGGCGGGGGGGCTCGGGAGACCCAGTACTTC.

This chain links TRBV5-1 with TRBJ1-2; no definite D call. The CDR3 runs to 13 residues. V lost 4 bases to trimming and J lost 6 bases, with 13 bases between them. Germline loops: CDR1 SGHRS, CDR2 YFSETQ. The CDR3 protein is CASSPNRENGYTF. DNA of the CDR3: TGCGCCAGCAGCCCTAATAGGGAGAATGGCTACACCTTC.

In DNA, the CDR3 is TGTGCCAGCAGCACGGGACTAGCGGGAGCCCATGAGCAGTTCTTC. Its protein is CASSTGLAGAHEQFF. This rearrangement joins TRBV11-2 to TRBJ2-1; TRBD2 agrees at 14 bases. The V gene end was trimmed by 5 bases and the J gene end by 8 bases; junction bases not matched to a gene: 5. The CDR3 loop spans 15 amino acids. Germline loops: CDR1 SGHAT, CDR2 FQNNGV.

The chain uses TRBV5-4 and TRBJ2-5; 9 positions agree with TRBD2. Germline CDR1 is SGHNT and CDR2 is YYREEE (reference sequence). The CDR3 extends over 15 amino acids. With 1 base clipped from V and 5 bases from J, the junction kept 6 bases outside the gene matches. This CDR3 is CASSLLPSGVETQYF. The CDR3 DNA follows: TGTGCCAGCAGCTTGCTTCCTAGCGGGGTTGAGACCCAGTACTTC.

The V and J genes are TRBV19 and TRBJ2-7; TRBD1 matches 11 bases. V shed 4 bases, J shed 5 bases, and the junction held 7 bases outside the gene matches. Germline CDR1 and CDR2: LNHDA and SQIVND (reference sequence). This CDR3 contains 15 residues. The CDR3 DNA follows: TGTGCCAGTAGTACTCGGACAGGGGGCCGGCACGAGCAGTACTTC. It yields the protein CASSTRTGGRHEQYF.

V and J are TRBV7-2 and TRBJ2-2; no reliable D call. CDR1 is SGHTA and CDR2 is FQGNSA in the germline V gene. CDR3 size: 13 residues. V was trimmed by 5 bases and J by 4 bases, leaving 8 bases between them. In DNA form, the CDR3 reads TGTGCCAGCAGCCCCCTCTTCACCGGGGAGCTGTTTTTT. Translation: CASSPLFTGELFF.

This rearrangement joins TRBV19 to TRBJ1-2, with 7 nucleotides matching TRBD1. Germline loops: CDR1 LNHDA, CDR2 SQIVND (reference sequence). The CDR3 extends over 13 amino acids. V was pared by 7 bases and J by 8 bases, with 10 bases of the junction left unmatched. Written as DNA, the CDR3 is TGTGCCAGTAATTTCCGACAGGGTGGCGGCTACACCTTC. It codes for CASNFRQGGGYTF.

The rearrangement links TRBV4-1 to TRBJ2-2; TRBD1 might be the D (7 bases). The CDR3 length is 19 residues. In germline, CDR1 is MGHRA, CDR2 YSYEKL. V was cut by 3 bases and J by 5 bases, with 25 bases left in between. The chain's CDR3 is CASSHSGDSTGRRTGELFF. The CDR3 nucleotides read TGCGCCAGCAGCCACTCGGGCGATTCGACAGGGAGGCGTACCGGGGAGCTGTTTTTT.

This CDR3 reads CASSGNRVTDTQYF. CDR3 sequence (DNA): TGCGCCAGCTCCGGAAACCGGGTCACAGATACGCAGTATTTT. V is TRBV10-2 and J is TRBJ2-3; D is undetermined. Deletions cut 8 bases from V and 2 bases from J, with 14 bases between. There are 14 residues in the CDR3. CDR1 and CDR2 from the germline V gene are WSHSY and SAAADI.

Written as DNA, the CDR3 is TGTGCCAGCTCTCCAACAGGGGGAGGGACTGAAGCTTTCTTT. It specifies CASSPTGGGTEAFF. The rearrangement links TRBV18 to TRBJ1-1, with 8 bases aligning to TRBD1. The CDR3 consists of 14 residues. V shed 6 bases, J shed 5 bases, and the junction held 8 bases outside the gene matches. CDR1 and CDR2 from the germline V gene are KGHSH and LQKENI.

This clone appeared a single time. The chain employs TRBV5-1 and TRBJ2-7; D is unclear. The CDR3 contains 13 residues. Trimming left V 0 bases short and J 3 bases short, with 7 bases between. Germline lookup yields CDR1 SGHRS and CDR2 YFSETQ. For the CDR3, the DNA is TGCGCCAGCAGCTTGGGGCAGAACTACGAGCAGTACTTC. Translating gives CASSLGQNYEQYF.

This chain uses TRBV7-3 with TRBJ2-3, with D uncertain. With 2 bases removed from V and 1 base from J, the gap between germline ends came to 13 bases. Per germline, CDR1 SGHTA and CDR2 FQGTGA. CDR3 length: 16 residues. The DNA for the CDR3 is TGTGCCAGCAGCTTAGGAGCGATCGCGGGCACAGATACGCAGTATTTT. This gives the protein CASSLGAIAGTDTQYF. The variable domain in full, completed from reference TRBV7-3 and TRBJ2-3, reads GAGVSQTPSNKVTEKGKYVELRCDPISGHTALYWYRQSLGQGPEFLIYFQGTGAADDSGLPNDRFFAVRPEGSVSTLKIQRTERGDSAVYLCASSLGAIAGTDTQYFGPGTRLTVL.

The chain combines TRBV6-5 with TRBJ1-3, with TRBD1 matching 8 bases. Gene TRBJ2-2 matches the end of the DNA better, so the J call may be wrong. This CDR3 has 16 residues. Germline values: CDR1 MNHEY, CDR2 SVGAGI. This CDR3 is CASSYRTGPNTGELFF. CDR3 sequence (DNA): TGTGCCAGCAGTTACCGGACAGGGCCGAACACCGGGGAGCTGTTTTTT.

This clone was recorded once. V usage is TRBV18 and J usage is TRBJ1-1, with D maybe TRBD1 (5 bases). The ends were cut back, 6 bases at V and 3 bases at J, with 8 bases in the middle. This CDR3 comprises 12 residues. Germline assignment: CDR1 KGHSH and CDR2 LQKENI. The DNA for the CDR3 is TGTGCCAGCTCTCAGACAGACACTGAAGCTTTCTTT. Translated, it gives CASSQTDTEAFF.

The chain is built from TRBV19 and TRBJ1-1; D may be TRBD1 (5 bases). V was pared by 9 bases and J by 1 base, with 15 bases between. Germline V gene sequence: CDR1 LNHDA, CDR2 SQIVND (reference sequence). The CDR3 totals 14 residues. For the CDR3, the DNA is TGTGCCAGCACCCGCGGGGGGAAGAACACTGAAGCTTTCTTT. Residues: CASTRGGKNTEAFF.

CDR3 coding DNA: TGTGCCAGCAGCTCGACAGGGGACTGGGATACGCAGTATTTT. It encodes CASSSTGDWDTQYF. This sequence joins TRBV11-2 and TRBJ2-3, with 8 positions matching TRBD1. This CDR3 is 14 amino acids long. Per the germline V gene, CDR1 is SGHAT and CDR2 is FQNNGV. V shed 4 bases and J 6 bases; nucleotides not matched to a gene: 6.